This T cell receptor beta chain was observed in a study of a mutant IDH1 vaccine in newly diagnosed glioma. Study in general: Patients got their first vaccination 4-6 weeks after radiotherapy alone, or with temozolomide cycles.

Concerning this clone itself: The antigen is not known.

Sequenced by immunoSEQ multiplex PCR; TCRdb stores in-frame clones only, minus some. The repertoire holds tens of thousands of clones, with 81% as singletons. The time point is: week 35, safety follow-up. The investigators gave 300 ug of mutant IDH1 20-mer peptide in each vaccine dose, together with topical imiquimod. Germline-derived CDR1 and CDR2 are KGHSH and LQKENI. Unmatched junction bases numbered 4, after V lost 3 bases and J lost 0 bases. The CDR3 has 16 residues. The chain couples TRBV18 to TRBJ1-3; the match to TRBD1 covers 8 bases. This clonotype was obtained from a woman aged 40 to 50 with glioma. Some clones in this sample may be carry-over from other donors' samples. Sequencing was performed on PBMCs, taken from a glioma patient whose treatment included an IDH1 peptide vaccine. In DNA, the CDR3 is TGTGCCAGCTCACCTGGACAGGGAGACTCTGGAAACACCATATATTTT. Translating gives CASSPGQGDSGNTIYF.